A single sample is the source of the 5 T cell receptor beta chains below, sequenced in a study of blood T cell repertoires in COVID-19. The data were produced by immunoSEQ multiplex PCR, yet TCRdb's version contains in-frame clones alone and is incomplete. This table has approximately 300,000 clones, approximately 83% appearing once. Sequenced: peripheral blood. The receptors here all came from a person aged 70 to 80 with COVID-19, enrolled during active disease.

The gene calls are TRBV4-3 and TRBJ2-1; 7 bases agree with TRBD1. Germline V gene sequence: CDR1 LGHNA, CDR2 YSLEER. With V trimmed by 3 bases and J by 3 bases, 5 bases remained unmatched. The CDR3 length is 15 residues. The CDR3 sequence: CASSQYRDSYNEQFF. The CDR3 coding sequence is TGCGCCAGCAGCCAGTATCGGGACAGCTACAATGAGCAGTTCTTC.

CDR3 region: CASSRDRGYNSPLHF. CDR3 DNA: TGTGCCAGCAGCCGGGACAGGGGTTATAATTCACCCCTCCACTTT. The V and J genes are TRBV2 and TRBJ1-6; 10 bases fit TRBD1. CDR1 and CDR2 (germline): SNHLY, FYNNEI. V lost 6 bases, J lost 4 bases, and 3 bases stayed unmatched. The CDR3 spans 15 residues.

About this clone itself: Given a much more abundant clone one base away, this may be a read error. The chain employs TRBV7-8 and TRBJ1-1; unclear D gene. This CDR3 spans 12 amino acids. Trimming removed 2 bases from V and 1 base from J, with 2 bases in between. Germline CDR1 and CDR2: SGHVS and FQNEAQ. Here the CDR3 reads CASSLQNTEAFF. CDR3 DNA sequence: TGTGCCAGCAGCTTACAGAACACTGAAGCTTTCTTT.

The rearrangement joins TRBV2 to TRBJ1-6; 9 bases are a match to TRBD1. The V gene end was trimmed by 6 bases and the J gene end by 4 bases; junction bases not matched to a gene: 10. Germline CDR1 is SNHLY and CDR2 is FYNNEI. The CDR3 runs 17 residues. CDR3: CASRDRRTGAYNSPLHF. In DNA form, the CDR3 reads TGTGCCAGCAGGGATCGACGGACAGGGGCTTATAATTCACCCCTCCACTTT.

This clone was counted many times. V usage is TRBV30 and J usage is TRBJ1-4; D is unclear. The V end was cut by 3 bases, the J end by 5 bases, with 13 bases between. There are 14 residues in the CDR3. Germline V gene data show CDR1 as GTSNPN and CDR2 as SVGIG (reference sequence). The CDR3 protein is CAWRAQRRNEKLFF. The CDR3 DNA reads TGTGCCTGGAGGGCCCAAAGGAGGAATGAAAAACTGTTTTTT. Supplemented by reference TRBV30 and TRBJ1-4, the full variable domain reads SQTIHQWPATLVQPVGSPLSLECTVEGTSNPNLYWYRQAAGRGLQLLFYSVGIGQISSEVPQNLSASRPQDRQFILSSKKLLLSDSGFYLCAWRAQRRNEKLFFGSGTQLSVL.